One and the same sample provided the 2 T cell receptor beta chains below, sequenced in a study of cytomegalovirus exposure and HLA in healthy donors. PCR used 60 Vbeta primers and 13 Jbeta primers. Libraries were prepared by immunoSEQ multiplex PCR; TCRdb keeps only in-frame clonotypes and omits some of them. The sample holds 100,000 to 150,000 clones, approximately 76% seen once. Sequenced material: PBMCs. The receptor source for this set is a man between 60 and 75 years old in good health and CMV-seropositive.

The V gene is TRBV5-1, the J gene TRBJ1-2, with D tentatively TRBD1 (6 bases). CDR3 size: 14 residues. The V end was cut by 0 bases, the J end by 8 bases, with 14 bases between. Germline V gives CDR1 SGHRS, CDR2 YFSETQ. The CDR3 protein is CASSLGLGGAGYTF. In DNA form, the CDR3 reads TGCGCCAGCAGCTTGGGGCTTGGGGGGGCCGGCTACACCTTC.

The chain recombines TRBV2 with TRBJ2-5; a possible D gene is TRBD2 (5 bases). The J call may be mistaken, given a closer DNA end match to TRBJ2-7. Germline-derived CDR1 and CDR2 are SNHLY and FYNNEI. This CDR3 region has 14 residues. In DNA, the CDR3 is TGTGCCAGCACCGGGATTGGCCGCGAATACGAGCAGTACTTC. Protein: CASTGIGREYEQYF.